The present TCR beta chain was sequenced within a study of response to subunit inactivated influenza vaccine listed by TCRdb under 2018. For context, the study as a whole: To follow how T cells responded to a trivalent subunit inactivated influenza vaccine, the researchers relied on deep quantitative profiling of the T cell receptor repertoire. On the study overall, not on this receptor specifically: The authors suggested that each seasonal influenza vaccination may recruit only a limited number of new T cells.

The library was built by means of RT-PCR. These reads were obtained on an Illumina HiSeq 2500. The public reads were reprocessed in TCRdb via fastp at Q25 and MiXCR, keeping in-frame beta chains. Duplicate CDR3 protein sequences are folded into a single record with the most common DNA and genes. The sample profile shows 650,000 to 800,000 distinct CDR3 sequences; about 14% of them were found once. The ten largest clones capture around 7% of the sample. A few counts support this clonotype. Its antigen is not yet known. The sample holds no much larger clone one base away, and base qualities are not on file. This TCR was recovered from a man between 50 and 59 years old who received an inactivated influenza vaccine. Donor details come from another sample of the same person, matched by shared clones. Sequencing was performed on PBMCs from blood, taken 14 to 15 days before vaccination.

CDR3 protein: CASSLARQGLGETQYF. The sequenced DNA is TGTGCCAGCAGCTTAGCCAGACAGGGACTGGGAGAGACCCAGTACTTC. In this chain, TRBV7-8 is recombined with TRBJ2-5, and TRBD1 may be the D gene, going by 7 matching bases. The CDR3 has 16 amino acids, counting the end cysteine and phenylalanine. The kept DNA is CDR3 alone, 48 bases in frame from the first base. V gives up 0 bases and J gives up 4 bases, and the segment between their germline ends measures 15 bases. Per the germline V gene, SGHVS is the CDR1 and FQNEAQ is the CDR2.